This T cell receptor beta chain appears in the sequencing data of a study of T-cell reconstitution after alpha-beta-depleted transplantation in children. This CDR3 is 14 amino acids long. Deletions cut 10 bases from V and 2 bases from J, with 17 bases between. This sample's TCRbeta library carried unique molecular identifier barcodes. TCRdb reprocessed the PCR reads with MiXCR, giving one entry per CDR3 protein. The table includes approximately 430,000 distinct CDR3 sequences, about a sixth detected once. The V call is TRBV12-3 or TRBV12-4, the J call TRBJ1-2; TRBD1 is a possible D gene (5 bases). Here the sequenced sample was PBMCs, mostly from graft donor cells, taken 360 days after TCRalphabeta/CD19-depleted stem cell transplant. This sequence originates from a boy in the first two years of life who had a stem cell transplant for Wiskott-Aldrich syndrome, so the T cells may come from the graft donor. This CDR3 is CAIPFSGYNYGYTF. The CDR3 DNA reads TGTGCCATCCCATTTTCAGGGTACAACTATGGCTACACCTTC.